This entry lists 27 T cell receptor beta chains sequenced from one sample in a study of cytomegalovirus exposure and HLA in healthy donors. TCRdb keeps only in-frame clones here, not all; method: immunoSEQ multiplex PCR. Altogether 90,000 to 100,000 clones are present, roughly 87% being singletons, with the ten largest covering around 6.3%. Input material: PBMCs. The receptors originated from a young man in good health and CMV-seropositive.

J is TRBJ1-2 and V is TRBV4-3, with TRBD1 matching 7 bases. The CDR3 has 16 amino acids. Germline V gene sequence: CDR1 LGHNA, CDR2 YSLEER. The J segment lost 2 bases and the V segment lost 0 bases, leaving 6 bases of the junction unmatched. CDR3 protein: CASSQELTGLNYGYTF. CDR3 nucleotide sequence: TGCGCCAGCAGCCAAGAGCTGACAGGGCTGAACTATGGCTACACCTTC.

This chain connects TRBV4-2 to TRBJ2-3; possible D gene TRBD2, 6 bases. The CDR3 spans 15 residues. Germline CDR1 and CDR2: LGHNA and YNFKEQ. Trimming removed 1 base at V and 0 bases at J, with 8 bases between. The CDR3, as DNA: TGTGCCAGCAGCCAAGTGGGAGGTAGCACAGATACGCAGTATTTT. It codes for CASSQVGGSTDTQYF.

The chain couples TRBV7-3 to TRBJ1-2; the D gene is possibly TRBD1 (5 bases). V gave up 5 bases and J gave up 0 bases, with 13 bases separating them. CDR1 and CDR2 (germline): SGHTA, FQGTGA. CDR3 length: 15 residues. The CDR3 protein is CASSLNGGTNYGYTF. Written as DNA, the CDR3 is TGTGCCAGCAGCCTGAACGGGGGGACTAACTATGGCTACACCTTC. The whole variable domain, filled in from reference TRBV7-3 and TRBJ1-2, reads GAGVSQTPSNKVTEKGKYVELRCDPISGHTALYWYRQSLGQGPEFLIYFQGTGAADDSGLPNDRFFAVRPEGSVSTLKIQRTERGDSAVYLCASSLNGGTNYGYTFGSGTRLTVV.

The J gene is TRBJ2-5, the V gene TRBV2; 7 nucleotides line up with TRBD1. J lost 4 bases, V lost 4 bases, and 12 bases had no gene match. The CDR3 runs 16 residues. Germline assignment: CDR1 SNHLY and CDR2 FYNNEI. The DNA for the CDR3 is TGTGCCAGCAGTGCGAGGGCAGGGGGTTTGACAGAGACCCAGTACTTC. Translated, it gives CASSARAGGLTETQYF.

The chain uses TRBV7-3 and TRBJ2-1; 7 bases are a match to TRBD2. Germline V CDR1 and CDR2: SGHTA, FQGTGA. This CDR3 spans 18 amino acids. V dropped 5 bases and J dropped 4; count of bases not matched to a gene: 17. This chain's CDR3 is CASSLNPPVGGRYNEQFF. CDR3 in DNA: TGTGCCAGCAGCCTAAACCCCCCGGTGGGGGGGAGATACAATGAGCAGTTCTTC.

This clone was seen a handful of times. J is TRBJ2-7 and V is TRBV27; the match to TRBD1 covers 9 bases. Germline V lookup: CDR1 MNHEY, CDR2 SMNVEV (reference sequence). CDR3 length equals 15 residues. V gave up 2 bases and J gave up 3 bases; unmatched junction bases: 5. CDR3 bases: TGTGCCAGCAGTTTAAAGGGACAGGGACACTACGAGCAGTACTTC. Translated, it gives CASSLKGQGHYEQYF.

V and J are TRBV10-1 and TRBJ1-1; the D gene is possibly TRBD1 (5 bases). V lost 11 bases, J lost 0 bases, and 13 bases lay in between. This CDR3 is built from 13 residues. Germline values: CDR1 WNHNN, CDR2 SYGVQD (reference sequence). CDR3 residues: CAHRGVVNTEAFF. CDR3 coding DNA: TGCGCCCACCGGGGGGTTGTGAACACTGAAGCTTTCTTT.

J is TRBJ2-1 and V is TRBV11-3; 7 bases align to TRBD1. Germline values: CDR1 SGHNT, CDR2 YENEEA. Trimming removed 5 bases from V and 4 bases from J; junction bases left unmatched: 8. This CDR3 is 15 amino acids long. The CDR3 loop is CASSTPGQPYNEQFF. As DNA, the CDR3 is TGTGCCAGCAGCACTCCGGGACAGCCATACAATGAGCAGTTCTTC.

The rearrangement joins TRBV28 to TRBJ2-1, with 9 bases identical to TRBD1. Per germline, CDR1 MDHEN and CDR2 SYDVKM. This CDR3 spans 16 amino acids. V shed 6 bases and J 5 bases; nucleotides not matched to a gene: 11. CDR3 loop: CASSRGDRGFNNEQFF. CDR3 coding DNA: TGTGCCAGCAGCCGGGGAGACAGGGGGTTCAACAATGAGCAGTTCTTC.

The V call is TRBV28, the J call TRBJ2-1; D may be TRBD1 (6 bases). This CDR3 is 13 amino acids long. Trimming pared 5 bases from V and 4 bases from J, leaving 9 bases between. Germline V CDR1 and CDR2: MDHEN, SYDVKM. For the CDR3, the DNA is TGTGCCAGCAGTATGGGACATTACAATGAGCAGTTCTTC. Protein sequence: CASSMGHYNEQFF. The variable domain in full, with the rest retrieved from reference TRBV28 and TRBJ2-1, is DVKVTQSSRYLVKRTGEKVFLECVQDMDHENMFWYRQDPGLGLRLIYFSYDVKMKEKGDIPEGYSVSREKKERFSLILESASTNQTSMYLCASSMGHYNEQFFGPGTRLTVL.

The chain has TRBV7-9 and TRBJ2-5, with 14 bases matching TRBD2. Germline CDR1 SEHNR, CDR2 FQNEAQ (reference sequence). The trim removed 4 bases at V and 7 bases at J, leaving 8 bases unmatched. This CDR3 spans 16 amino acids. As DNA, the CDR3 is TGTGCCAGCAGCTCGACTAGCGGGGGGGCCCAGGCGACCCAGTACTTC. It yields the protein CASSSTSGGAQATQYF.

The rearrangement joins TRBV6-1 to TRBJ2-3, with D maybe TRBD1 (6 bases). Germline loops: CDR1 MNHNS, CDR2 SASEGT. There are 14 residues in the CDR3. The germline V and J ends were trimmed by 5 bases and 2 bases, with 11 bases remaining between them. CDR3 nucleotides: TGTGCCAGCAGTCAGGGGTTTTACACAGATACGCAGTATTTT. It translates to CASSQGFYTDTQYF.

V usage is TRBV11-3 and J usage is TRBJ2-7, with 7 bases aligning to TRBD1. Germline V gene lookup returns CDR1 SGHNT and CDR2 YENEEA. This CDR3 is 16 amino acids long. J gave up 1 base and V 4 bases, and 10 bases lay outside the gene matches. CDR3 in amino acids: CASSSPLTGLSYEQYF. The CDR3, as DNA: TGTGCCAGCAGCTCCCCATTGACAGGGTTGTCCTACGAGCAGTACTTC.

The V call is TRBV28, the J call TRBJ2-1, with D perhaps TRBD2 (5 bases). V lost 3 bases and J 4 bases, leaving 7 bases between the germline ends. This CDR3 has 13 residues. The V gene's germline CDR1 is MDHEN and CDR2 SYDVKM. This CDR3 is CASSFLAYNEQFF. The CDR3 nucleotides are TGTGCCAGCAGTTTCTTAGCGTACAATGAGCAGTTCTTC.

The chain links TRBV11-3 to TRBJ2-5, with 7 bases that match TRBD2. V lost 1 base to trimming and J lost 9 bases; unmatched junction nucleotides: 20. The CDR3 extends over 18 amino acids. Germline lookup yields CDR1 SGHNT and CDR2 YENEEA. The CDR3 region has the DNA TGTGCCAGCAGCTTAGGAAGGGGCGTACTAGCGCCAGCGGAGGCCCAGTACTTC. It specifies CASSLGRGVLAPAEAQYF.

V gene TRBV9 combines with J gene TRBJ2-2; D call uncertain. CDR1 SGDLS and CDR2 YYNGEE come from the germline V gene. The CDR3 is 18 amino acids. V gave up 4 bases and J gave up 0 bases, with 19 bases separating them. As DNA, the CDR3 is TGTGCCAGCAGCCAATCCCTCCTTCCTATCGCGAACACCGGGGAGCTGTTTTTT. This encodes CASSQSLLPIANTGELFF.

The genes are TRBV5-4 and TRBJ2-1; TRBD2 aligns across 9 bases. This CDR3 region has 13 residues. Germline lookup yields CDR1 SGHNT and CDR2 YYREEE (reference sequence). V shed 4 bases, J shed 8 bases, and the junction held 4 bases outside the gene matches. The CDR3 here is CASSVGLAYEQFF. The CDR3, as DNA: TGTGCCAGCAGCGTGGGACTAGCTTATGAGCAGTTCTTC.

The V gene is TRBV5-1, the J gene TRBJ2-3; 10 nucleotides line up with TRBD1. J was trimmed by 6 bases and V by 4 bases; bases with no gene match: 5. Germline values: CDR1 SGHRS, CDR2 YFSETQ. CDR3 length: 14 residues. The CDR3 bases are TGCGCCAGCAGCCAGGGACAGGGGAAGGATACGCAGTATTTT. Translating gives CASSQGQGKDTQYF.

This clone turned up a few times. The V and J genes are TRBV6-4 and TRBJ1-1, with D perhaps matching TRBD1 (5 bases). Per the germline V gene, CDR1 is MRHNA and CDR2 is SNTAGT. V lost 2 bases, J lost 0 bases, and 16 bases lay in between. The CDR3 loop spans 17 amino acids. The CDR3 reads CASSDKTSGHMNTEAFF. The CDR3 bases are TGTGCCAGCAGTGACAAAACTTCAGGGCACATGAACACTGAAGCTTTCTTT.

CDR3 DNA: TGTGCCAGCAGCGTAGAATACACTGGAAACACCATATATTTT. This codes for CASSVEYTGNTIYF. The chain links TRBV7-9 to TRBJ1-3; D is unresolved. Per the germline V gene, CDR1 is SEHNR and CDR2 is FQNEAQ (reference sequence). V gave up 5 bases and J gave up 2 bases, with 10 bases separating them. This CDR3 contains 14 residues. The full variable domain, with the rest looked up from reference TRBV7-9 and TRBJ1-3, is DTGVSQNPRHKITKRGQNVTFRCDPISEHNRLYWYRQTLGQGPEFLTYFQNEAQLEKSRLLSDRFSAERPKGSFSTLEIQRTEQGDSAMYLCASSVEYTGNTIYFGEGSWLTVV.

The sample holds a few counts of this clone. CDR3 protein: CASRAGFAGELFF. The CDR3, as DNA: TGTGCCAGCAGAGCAGGGTTCGCCGGGGAGCTGTTTTTT. The chain has TRBV2 and TRBJ2-2, with a tentative D call TRBD1 (5 bases). The CDR3 totals 13 residues. Germline CDR1 and CDR2: SNHLY and FYNNEI. V was pared by 6 bases and J by 6 bases, with 11 bases between.

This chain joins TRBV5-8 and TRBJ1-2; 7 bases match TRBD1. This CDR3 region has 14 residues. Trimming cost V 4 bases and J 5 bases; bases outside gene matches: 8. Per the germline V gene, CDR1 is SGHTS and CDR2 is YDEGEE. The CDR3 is CASSRSGTAYGYTF. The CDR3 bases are TGTGCCAGCAGCCGATCCGGGACAGCATATGGCTACACCTTC.

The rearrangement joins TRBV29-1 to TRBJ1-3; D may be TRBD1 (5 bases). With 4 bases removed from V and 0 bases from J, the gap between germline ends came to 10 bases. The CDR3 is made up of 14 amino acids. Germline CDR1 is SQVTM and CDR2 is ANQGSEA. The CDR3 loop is CSVGQPSSGNTIYF. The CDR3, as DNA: TGCAGCGTTGGACAGCCAAGCTCTGGAAACACCATATATTTT.

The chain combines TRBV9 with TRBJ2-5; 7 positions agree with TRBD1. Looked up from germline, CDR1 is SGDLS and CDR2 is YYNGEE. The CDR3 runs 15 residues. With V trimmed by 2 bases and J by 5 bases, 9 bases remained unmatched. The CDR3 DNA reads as TGTGCCAGCAGCGTCCGTACAGGGGCAGAGGAGACCCAGTACTTC. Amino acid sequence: CASSVRTGAEETQYF. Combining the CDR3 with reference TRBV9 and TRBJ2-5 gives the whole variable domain DSGVTQTPKHLITATGQRVTLRCSPRSGDLSVYWYQQSLDQGLQFLIQYYNGEERAKGNILERFSAQQFPDLHSELNLSSLELGDSALYFCASSVRTGAEETQYFGPGTRLLVL.

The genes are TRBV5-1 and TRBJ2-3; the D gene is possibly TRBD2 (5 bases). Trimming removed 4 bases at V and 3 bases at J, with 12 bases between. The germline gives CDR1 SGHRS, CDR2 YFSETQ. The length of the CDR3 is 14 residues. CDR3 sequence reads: CASSQSRGTDTQYF. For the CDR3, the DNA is TGCGCCAGCAGCCAGTCCCGGGGAACAGATACGCAGTATTTT.

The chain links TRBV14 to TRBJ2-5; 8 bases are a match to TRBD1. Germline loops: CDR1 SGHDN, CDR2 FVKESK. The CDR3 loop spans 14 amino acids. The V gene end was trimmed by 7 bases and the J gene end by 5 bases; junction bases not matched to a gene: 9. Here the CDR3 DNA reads TGTGCCAGCAACCACCCGGGACAGGTGGAGACCCAGTACTTC. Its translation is CASNHPGQVETQYF. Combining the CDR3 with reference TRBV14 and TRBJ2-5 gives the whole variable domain EAGVTQFPSHSVIEKGQTVTLRCDPISGHDNLYWYRRVMGKEIKFLLHFVKESKQDESGMPNNRFLAERTGGTYSTLKVQPAELEDSGVYFCASNHPGQVETQYFGPGTRLLVL.

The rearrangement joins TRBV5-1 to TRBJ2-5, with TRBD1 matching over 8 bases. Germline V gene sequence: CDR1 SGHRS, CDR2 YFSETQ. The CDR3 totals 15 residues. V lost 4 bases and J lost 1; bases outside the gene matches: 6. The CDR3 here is CASSLLTGAQETQYF. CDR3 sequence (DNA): TGCGCCAGCAGCCTCTTGACAGGGGCCCAAGAGACCCAGTACTTC.